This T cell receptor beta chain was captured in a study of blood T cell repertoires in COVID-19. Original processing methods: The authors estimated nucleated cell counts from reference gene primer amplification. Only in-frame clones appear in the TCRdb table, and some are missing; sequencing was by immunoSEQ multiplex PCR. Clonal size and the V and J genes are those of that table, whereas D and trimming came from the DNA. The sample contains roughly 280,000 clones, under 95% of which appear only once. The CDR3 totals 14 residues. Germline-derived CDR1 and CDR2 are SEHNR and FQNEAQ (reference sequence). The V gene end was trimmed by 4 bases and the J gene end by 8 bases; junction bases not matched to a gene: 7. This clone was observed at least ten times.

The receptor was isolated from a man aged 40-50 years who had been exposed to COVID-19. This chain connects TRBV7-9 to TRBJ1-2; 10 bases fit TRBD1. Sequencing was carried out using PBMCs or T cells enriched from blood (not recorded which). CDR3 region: CASSSRTGGLGYTF. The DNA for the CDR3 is TGTGCCAGCAGCTCGAGGACAGGGGGACTCGGCTACACCTTC.